Listed here are 26 T cell receptor beta chains from one sample, sequenced in a study of T cells in women clearing cervical HPV infection. Assay used: immunoSEQ multiplex PCR; TCRdb lists only in-frame clones, some missing. This sample's table has 30,000 to 45,000 clones. Sample: blood buffy coat. These receptors came from a woman between 18 and 75 years old with a cervical HPV16 infection that either progressed to CIN3+ or cleared (not recorded which).

As for this clone: The read finishes 3 residues shy of the CDR3 end, and the germline J gene is used to complete it. This sequence joins TRBV10-3 and TRBJ2-3; 10 bases align to TRBD2. The V segment lost 3 bases and the J segment 6 bases; nucleotides outside the gene matches: 6. The CDR3 spans 15 residues. CDR1 is ENHRY and CDR2 is SYGVKD in the germline V gene. The CDR3 region is CAISDSSGSSDTQYF. The CDR3 DNA, read in part, is TGTGCCATCAGTGATTCTAGCGGGAGTAGTGATACG.

Turning to this clone: The read comes to an end 3 residues before the CDR3 does, leaving the germline J gene to fill in the end. The chain joins TRBV30 to TRBJ2-7, with D hard to call. CDR3 length equals 11 residues. Trimming cost V 1 base and J 4 bases, with 5 bases left between them. Germline loops: CDR1 GTSNPN, CDR2 SVGIG (reference sequence). This CDR3 is CAWSELYEQYF. Incomplete CDR3 DNA: TGTGCCTGGAGTGAATTATACGAG. The variable domain in full, with the rest retrieved from reference TRBV30 and TRBJ2-7, is SQTIHQWPATLVQPVGSPLSLECTVEGTSNPNLYWYRQAAGRGLQLLFYSVGIGQISSEVPQNLSASRPQDRQFILSSKKLLLSDSGFYLCAWSELYEQYFGPGTRLTVT.

A note on this clone: The CDR3 goes on 3 residues after the read ends, and that part is filled in from the germline J gene. Other DNA sequences of this sample code for an identical CDR3. The chain couples TRBV20-1 to TRBJ2-5; TRBD2 aligns across 14 bases. V shed 1 base and J 4 bases; nucleotides not matched to a gene: 2. CDR3 length equals 15 residues. The germline CDR1 and CDR2 sequences are DFQATT and SNEGSKA (reference sequence). CDR3 DNA, as far as it was read: TGCAGTGCTAGAGTCGGGACTAGCGGGGGAGAGACC. It yields the protein CSARVGTSGGET. The entire CDR3 sequence reads CSARVGTSGGETQYF.

Regarding this clone: Read coverage stops 3 residues before the CDR3 terminus; the germline J gene supplies the remainder. The V call is TRBV19, the J call TRBJ2-3, with a weak D call TRBD2 (6 bases). CDR3 length: 14 residues. V was cut by 3 bases and J by 5 bases, with 12 bases left in between. Germline lookup yields CDR1 LNHDA and CDR2 SQIVND (reference sequence). CDR3 bases read: TGTGCCAGTAGTATTACCGGGCGGGAAGATACG. Protein product: CASSITGREDT. The whole CDR3 region reads CASSITGREDTQYF.

About this clone itself: The read ends 3 residues early relative to the CDR3; the germline J gene fills the gap. V and J are TRBV6-2 or TRBV6-3 and TRBJ1-5; tentatively, D is TRBD1 (5 bases). The length of the CDR3 is 15 residues. The germline V and J ends were trimmed by 5 bases and 0 bases, with 11 bases remaining between them. Per the germline V gene, CDR1 is MNHEY and CDR2 is SVGEGT. The CDR3 protein is CASSQTVASNQPQHF. The CDR3 DNA, read in part, is TGTGCCAGCAGTCAGACAGTTGCTAGCAATCAGCCC.

A note on this clone: The read comes to an end 3 residues before the CDR3 does, leaving the germline J gene to fill in the end. V gene TRBV7-2 combines with J gene TRBJ2-3, with 8 bases aligning to TRBD1. The CDR3 runs 14 residues. Germline CDR1 SGHTA, CDR2 FQGNSA. CDR3 residues: CASSQDRVGETQYF. The CDR3 DNA, read in part, is TGTGCCAGCAGCCAGGACAGGGTAGGGGAGACG.

Partial CDR3 DNA: TGCAGCGTGCCAGCGGGAGCGGGGTCGGAGACC. Protein product: CSVPAGAGSET. The CDR3 in full is CSVPAGAGSETQYF. J is TRBJ2-5 and V is TRBV29-1; 8 bases agree with TRBD2. From the germline J gene comes the end of the CDR3, since the read stops 3 residues before it. The CDR3 sequence is 14 residues long. In germline, CDR1 is SQVTM, CDR2 ANQGSEA. The ends lost 6 bases at V and 5 bases at J; junction bases unmatched: 11.

Worth noting for this clone: The CDR3 end falls 3 residues outside the read, so it is completed with the germline J gene. Distinct nucleotide sequences in the sample also encode this CDR3. This sequence joins TRBV12-3 or TRBV12-4 and TRBJ2-1; 9 positions match TRBD1. V lost 3 bases to trimming and J lost 1 base; unmatched junction nucleotides: 1. The CDR3 spans 15 residues. CDR3 DNA, as far as it was read: TGTGCCAGCAGTTTGACAGGGGGATCCTACAATGAG. This encodes CASSLTGGSYNE. The whole CDR3 reads CASSLTGGSYNEQFF.

On this clone: Coverage ceases 3 residues before the CDR3 finishes, and the germline J gene fills in the end. J is TRBJ2-3 and V is TRBV2; 7 positions agree with TRBD1. Germline assignment: CDR1 SNHLY and CDR2 FYNNEI. The CDR3 has 18 amino acids. The CDR3 spells CASRQAPGRGPVQETQYF. The part of the CDR3 DNA that was read is TGTGCCAGCAGGCAGGCGCCCGGAAGGGGGCCCGTTCAAGAGACG.

The CDR3 spells CASSYQGAHADTQYF. The part of the CDR3 DNA that was read is TGTGCCAGCAGCTACCAGGGGGCTCACGCAGATACG. The rearrangement joins TRBV7-3 to TRBJ2-3; 8 nucleotides align to TRBD1. The read falls 3 residues short of the CDR3 end, and the missing part is taken from the germline J gene. This CDR3 comprises 15 residues. Germline assignment: CDR1 SGHTA and CDR2 FQGTGA. V shed 4 bases, J shed 4 bases, and the junction held 7 bases outside the gene matches.

A word on this clone: The junction differs from germline at one of its ends, possibly a read error. The CDR3 is cut off 3 residues early in the read; its end comes from the germline J gene. The chain joins TRBV29-1 to TRBJ1-2; 7 positions match TRBD1. CDR1 and CDR2 from the germline V gene are SQVTM and ANQGSEA. The CDR3 covers 15 residues. CDR3 DNA (partial): TGCAGCGTTGGCATACCCAGAGGGACAGATTATGAC. Protein product: CSVGIPRGTDYD. The full CDR3 protein is CSVGIPRGTDYDYTF.

With regard to this clone: The read halts 3 residues ahead of the CDR3 end, with the missing end drawn from the germline J gene. The chain has TRBV20-1 and TRBJ2-3; D gene unclear. Trimming took 7 bases from V and 1 from J, leaving 12 bases between them. CDR3 length: 13 residues. Germline loops: CDR1 DFQATT, CDR2 SNEGSKA (reference sequence). This CDR3 reads CSGGEVGTDTQYF. Partial CDR3 DNA: TGCAGTGGCGGAGAAGTGGGCACAGATACG.

With respect to this clone: The missing CDR3 end, 3 residues past where the read stops, is filled in from the germline J gene. The chain couples TRBV5-1 to TRBJ2-3; D not resolved. In germline, CDR1 is SGHRS, CDR2 YFSETQ. The CDR3 spans 14 residues. The part of the CDR3 DNA that was read is TGCGCCAGCAGCTTGGACCCATCTAGTCAGCCG. It is translated as CASSLDPSSQP. The full CDR3 sequence reads CASSLDPSSQPQYF.

Concerning this clone: The read gets to within 3 residues of the CDR3 end, and the germline J gene fills in the rest. V usage is TRBV19 and J usage is TRBJ2-1; a weak D match, TRBD2 (6 bases). The germline CDR1 and CDR2 sequences are LNHDA and SQIVND (reference sequence). CDR3 length: 13 amino acids. The V and J ends lost 8 bases and 8 bases respectively, with 16 bases between them. The part of the CDR3 DNA that was read is TGTGCCAGTCGGGCTCCGCGGGGCTATGAG. Residues: CASRAPRGYE. The whole CDR3 protein reads CASRAPRGYEQFF.

For this clone: Compared with germline, one end of the junction differs, possibly owing to a read error. The read stops 3 residues short of the end of the CDR3; the missing end is completed from the germline J gene. Other nucleotide sequences in the sample specify the same CDR3. The chain combines TRBV29-1 with TRBJ1-2; 7 bases line up with TRBD1. Germline CDR1 reads SQVTM; CDR2 reads ANQGSEA. The CDR3 runs 13 residues. The sequenced CDR3 bases are TGCAGCGCGTCGACAGGGTCCGACTATGGT. Its translation is CSASTGSDYG. The full CDR3 reads CSASTGSDYGYTF.

In the case of this clone: The CDR3 goes on 3 residues after the read ends, and that part is filled in from the germline J gene. The chain combines TRBV12-3 or TRBV12-4 with TRBJ2-7; a weak D match, TRBD1 (6 bases). V was trimmed by 1 base and J by 6 bases, leaving 13 bases between them. This CDR3 is 14 amino acids long. CDR3 residues: CASSLVEDSIEQYF. CDR3 DNA (partial): TGTGCCAGCAGTTTAGTCGAGGACAGTATCGAG.

Comments on this clone: The CDR3 end lies 3 residues beyond the end of the read and is filled in from the germline J gene. The J gene is TRBJ1-2, the V gene TRBV11-2; weak D call: TRBD1 (5 bases). Germline lookup yields CDR1 SGHAT and CDR2 FQNNGV. This CDR3 comprises 15 residues. This chain's CDR3 is CASSLEEGPGYDYTF. The CDR3 bases that were read are TGTGCCAGCAGCTTAGAGGAGGGGCCTGGTTACGAC. Complete variable domain (other parts from reference TRBV11-2 and TRBJ1-2): EAGVAQSPRYKIIEKRQSVAFWCNPISGHATLYWYQQILGQGPKLLIQFQNNGVVDDSQLPKDRFSAERLKGVDSTLKIQPAKLEDSAVYLCASSLEEGPGYDYTFGSGTRLTVV.

On this clone itself: The read finishes 3 residues shy of the CDR3 end, and the germline J gene is used to complete it. The chain combines TRBV29-1 with TRBJ2-7, with D perhaps matching TRBD1 (5 bases). This CDR3 spans 12 amino acids. V was clipped by 8 bases and J by 6 bases, with 17 bases between them. Germline CDR1 SQVTM, CDR2 ANQGSEA. The CDR3 bases that were read are TGCAGCTCCTCCTCGGGTAGGGGCGAG. This encodes CSSSSGRGE. The CDR3 as a whole reads CSSSSGRGEQYF.

A word on this clone: Relative to the germline gene, one junction end is altered; a read error may explain this. The read terminates 3 residues ahead of where the CDR3 ends, so the germline J gene completes it. The chain has TRBV19 and TRBJ1-1, with D hard to call. Germline CDR1 reads LNHDA; CDR2 reads SQIVND (reference sequence). The length of the CDR3 is 12 residues. The sequenced part of the CDR3 DNA is TGTGCGAGTAAAGGGCGGGGCACTGAA. As protein: CASKGRGTE. The full-length CDR3 reads as CASKGRGTEAFF.

CDR3 DNA (partial): TGCGCCAGCAGCTTGGTAGGGACAGGGACGGGGTATGGC. This sequence encodes CASSLVGTGTGYG. The whole CDR3 protein reads CASSLVGTGTGYGYTF. J is TRBJ1-2 and V is TRBV5-1; 9 nucleotides line up with TRBD1. The read is 3 residues too short to cover the CDR3 end, so that end is filled in from the germline J gene. The V and J ends lost 0 bases and 5 bases, in that order; junction bases with no gene match: 8. CDR3 length equals 16 residues. Per germline, CDR1 SGHRS and CDR2 YFSETQ.

A note on this clone: The read falls 3 residues short of the CDR3 end, and the missing part is taken from the germline J gene. The chain carries TRBV2 and TRBJ2-1; 12 bases agree with TRBD2. V lost 2 bases and J lost 9; bases outside the gene matches: 8. In germline, CDR1 is SNHLY, CDR2 FYNNEI. The CDR3 loop spans 16 amino acids. The part of the CDR3 DNA that was read is TGTGCCAGCAGTGAAAGGCTAGCGGGGGGGCCGAGTGAG. Protein sequence: CASSERLAGGPSE. The CDR3 as a whole reads CASSERLAGGPSEQFF.

For this clone: The read finishes 3 residues shy of the CDR3 end, and the germline J gene is used to complete it. The chain uses TRBV20-1 and TRBJ2-7; TRBD1 agrees at 8 bases. The germline V gene encodes CDR1 DFQATT and CDR2 SNEGSKA (reference sequence). This CDR3 is built from 13 residues. Germline trimming cut 6 bases from V and 2 bases from J; bases unmatched to any gene: 6. CDR3 bases read: TGCAGTGCCACCGGGACAGGTACCTACGAG. Translating gives CSATGTGTYE. The complete CDR3 reads CSATGTGTYEQYF.

Comment on this clone: Read sequence stops 3 residues before the CDR3 end, and the germline J gene provides the missing end. This chain links TRBV19 with TRBJ1-4, with D uncertain. Germline lookup yields CDR1 LNHDA and CDR2 SQIVND (reference sequence). The germline V and J ends were trimmed by 8 bases and 10 bases, with 17 bases remaining between them. The CDR3 consists of 13 residues. CDR3 protein: CASRSLASSKLFF. The DNA read from the CDR3 is TGTGCCAGTCGCTCCCTCGCGAGCTCAAAA. The full variable domain, in which reference TRBV19 and TRBJ1-4 provide the parts outside the CDR3, is DGGITQSPKYLFRKEGQNVTLSCEQNLNHDAMYWYRQDPGQGLRLIYYSQIVNDFQKGDIAEGYSVSREKKESFPLTVTSAQKNPTAFYLCASRSLASSKLFFGSGTQLSVL.

About this clone itself: From the germline J gene comes the end of the CDR3, since the read stops 3 residues before it. V gene TRBV20-1 combines with J gene TRBJ1-1, with a possible D match to TRBD1 (6 bases). This CDR3 spans 13 amino acids. V dropped 4 bases and J dropped 1 base, with 10 bases sitting between them. CDR1 and CDR2 (germline): DFQATT, SNEGSKA (reference sequence). CDR3 DNA, as far as it was read: TGCAGTGCTATAGGACAGCCGAACACTGAA. Encoded protein: CSAIGQPNTE. The entire CDR3 reads CSAIGQPNTEAFF.

Points on this clone: The CDR3 extends 3 residues past the end of the read, so its final part is completed from the germline J gene. The rearrangement joins TRBV19 to TRBJ2-2, with D perhaps matching TRBD1 (5 bases). Germline V CDR1 and CDR2: LNHDA, SQIVND (reference sequence). The CDR3 has 15 amino acids. With 3 bases removed from V and 7 bases from J, the gap between germline ends came to 15 bases. The CDR3 bases that were read are TGTGCCAGTAGTATCTATCAGCAGGGCCACGGGGAG. Its translation: CASSIYQQGHGE. The whole CDR3 protein is CASSIYQQGHGELFF.

On this clone: The read terminates 3 residues before the CDR3 end, so the remaining end is supplied by the germline J gene. The chain recombines TRBV19 with TRBJ2-1; D may be TRBD2 (5 bases). The CDR3 runs 15 residues. CDR1 is LNHDA, CDR2 SQIVND, per germline (reference sequence). V was pared by 3 bases and J by 4 bases, with 13 bases between. CDR3 sequence reads: CASSIAGVPYNEQFF. CDR3 bases read: TGTGCCAGTAGTATTGCGGGCGTACCTTACAATGAG.